The text below deals with one T cell receptor (beta chain). Donors each had at least one pre-ART PBMC sample and at least two post-ART ones. At the survey level, the v3.0 immunoSEQ assay was run. The repertoire was sequenced with immunoSEQ multiplex PCR; TCRdb's copy has only in-frame clones and lacks some. The table has 20,000 to 25,000 clones, roughly 84% seen once. This sample stems from a study of long-term antiretroviral therapy in people with HIV. Trimming cost V 0 bases and J 4 bases, with 21 bases left between them. The CDR3 contains 18 residues. From germline, CDR1 is SGHRS and CDR2 YFSETQ. The sequenced sample was unsorted PBMCs, obtained 0.6 years after starting antiretroviral therapy. The chain has TRBV5-1 and TRBJ2-3; D might be TRBD2 (5 bases). The TCR was taken from a man between 60 and 75 years old with HIV. For the CDR3, the DNA is TGCGCCAGCAGCTTGGTGGGCCAGAGACCCTCGGGGTCAGATACGCAGTATTTT. It encodes CASSLVGQRPSGSDTQYF.